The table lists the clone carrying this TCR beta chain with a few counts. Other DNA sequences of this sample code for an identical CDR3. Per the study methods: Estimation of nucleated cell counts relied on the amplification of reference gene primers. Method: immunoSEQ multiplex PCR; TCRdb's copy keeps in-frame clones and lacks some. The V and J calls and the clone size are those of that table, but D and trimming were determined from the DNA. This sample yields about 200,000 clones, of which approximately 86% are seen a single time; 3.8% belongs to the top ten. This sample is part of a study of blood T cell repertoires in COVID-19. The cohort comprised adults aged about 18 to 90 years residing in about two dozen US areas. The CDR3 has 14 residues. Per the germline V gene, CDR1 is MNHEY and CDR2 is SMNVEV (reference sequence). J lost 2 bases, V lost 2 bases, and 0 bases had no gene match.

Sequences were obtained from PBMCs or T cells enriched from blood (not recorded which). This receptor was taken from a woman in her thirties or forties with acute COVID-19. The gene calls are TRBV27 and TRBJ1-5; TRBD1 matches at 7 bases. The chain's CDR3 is CASSLRGRNQPQHF. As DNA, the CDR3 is TGTGCCAGCAGTTTAAGGGGGCGCAATCAGCCCCAGCATTTT.